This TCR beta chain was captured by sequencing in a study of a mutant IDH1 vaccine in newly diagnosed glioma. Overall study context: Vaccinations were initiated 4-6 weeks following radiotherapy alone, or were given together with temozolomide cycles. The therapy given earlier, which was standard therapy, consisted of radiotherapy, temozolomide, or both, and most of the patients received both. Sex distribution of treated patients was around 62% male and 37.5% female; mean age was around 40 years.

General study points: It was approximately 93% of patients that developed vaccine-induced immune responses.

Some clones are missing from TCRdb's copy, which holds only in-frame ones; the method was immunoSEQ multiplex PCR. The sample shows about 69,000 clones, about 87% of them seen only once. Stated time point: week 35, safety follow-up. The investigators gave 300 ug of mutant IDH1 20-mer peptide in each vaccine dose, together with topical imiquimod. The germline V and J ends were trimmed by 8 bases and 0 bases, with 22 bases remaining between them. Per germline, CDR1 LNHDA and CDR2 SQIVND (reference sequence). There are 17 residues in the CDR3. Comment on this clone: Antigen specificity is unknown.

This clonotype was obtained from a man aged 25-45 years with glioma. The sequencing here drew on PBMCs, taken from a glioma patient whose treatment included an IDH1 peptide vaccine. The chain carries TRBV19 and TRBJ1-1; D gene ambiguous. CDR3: CASDRRGSRYMNTEAFF. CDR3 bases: TGTGCCAGTGATCGAAGAGGTTCCCGATACATGAACACTGAAGCTTTCTTT.